Included here is one T cell receptor (beta chain) sequence, with context. What it recognizes is unknown. The sample belongs to a study of cytomegalovirus exposure and HLA in healthy donors. Both 60 Vbeta primers and 13 Jbeta primers went into the PCR. Only in-frame clones appear in the TCRdb table, and some are missing; sequencing was by immunoSEQ multiplex PCR. The profile shows about 210,000 clones, around 76% of them singletons. General study results and limits: A few chains tied to CMV proved CMV antigen-specific in vitro.

CDR3 length equals 14 residues. V was pared by 3 bases and J by 6 bases, with 12 bases between. Germline CDR1 and CDR2: SGHRS and YFSETQ. The sequence was collected from a man aged 35 to 55 in good health and CMV-seropositive. The chain employs TRBV5-1 and TRBJ1-4, with a weak D call TRBD1 (6 bases). The sequenced sample was PBMCs. CDR3 nucleotides: TGCGCCAGCAGCTCGGGCAGGGGTGATGAAAAACTGTTTTTT. Encoded protein: CASSSGRGDEKLFF.